Shown below are 3 T cell receptor beta chains from a single sample sequenced in a study of blood T cell repertoires in COVID-19 (dated by TCRdb to about 2020). Library preparation was by the immunoSEQ multiplex PCR assay. Not all clones reach the TCRdb copy of this immuneACCESS table, which keeps in-frame sequences only. Checked studies attribute under half of the gap to unresolved V genes and leave the rest unexplained. The sample table records 470,000 or so clones; approximately 83% of these occur just once. The leading ten clones occupy 3.2% of the sample. The sequencing sample was made of peripheral blood. The receptors were gathered from a human donor in a cohort sampled during active COVID-19.

The CDR3 sequence is CASSPDSFPGANVLTF. The CDR3 DNA reads TGTGCCAGCAGCCCAGACAGCTTTCCTGGGGCCAACGTCCTGACTTTC. The gene calls are TRBV5-6 and TRBJ2-6; D is perhaps TRBD1 (5 bases). From germline, CDR1 is SGHDT and CDR2 YYEEEE. Between the trimmed V and J ends, which lost 4 bases and 2 bases, there was a span of 13 bases. The CDR3 contains 16 residues.

The chain recombines TRBV30 with TRBJ2-3, with D possibly TRBD2 on 5 matching bases. CDR3 length: 15 amino acids. Germline CDR1 GTSNPN, CDR2 SVGIG (reference sequence). V was shortened by 0 bases and J by 1 base, with 11 bases between the two germline ends. The CDR3 sequence: CAWSVESGGTDTQYF. CDR3 DNA: TGTGCCTGGAGTGTAGAGAGCGGTGGCACAGATACGCAGTATTTT.

V and J are TRBV18 and TRBJ1-1; TRBD1 matches 7 bases. CDR1 is KGHSH and CDR2 is LQKENI in the germline V gene. Trimming cost V 4 bases and J 7 bases; bases outside gene matches: 12. The CDR3 covers 15 residues. In DNA form, the CDR3 reads TGTGCCAGCTCACTTAACAGGGGACAAAAAATTGAAGCTTTCTTT. Translated: CASSLNRGQKIEAFF.